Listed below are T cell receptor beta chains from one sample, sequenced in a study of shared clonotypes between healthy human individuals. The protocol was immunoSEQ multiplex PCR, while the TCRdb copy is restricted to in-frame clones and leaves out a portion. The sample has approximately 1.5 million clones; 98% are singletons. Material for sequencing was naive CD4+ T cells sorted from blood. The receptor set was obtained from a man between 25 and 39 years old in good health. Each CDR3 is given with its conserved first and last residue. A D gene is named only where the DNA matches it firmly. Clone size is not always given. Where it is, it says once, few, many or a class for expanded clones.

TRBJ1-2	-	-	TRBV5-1	TGCGCCAGCAGCCTTAACAGGGCCCACTATGGCTACACCTTC	CASSLNRAHYGYTF
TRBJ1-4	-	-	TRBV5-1	TGCGCCAGCAGCCCCGGGTCGGGTGGGGGTCTTGAAAAACTGTTTTTT	CASSPGSGGGLEKLFF
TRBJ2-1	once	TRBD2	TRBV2	TGTGCCAGCAGTGAAGTGGGACTAGCGGGAGACCATGAGCAGTTCTTC	CASSEVGLAGDHEQFF
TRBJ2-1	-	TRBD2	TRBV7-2	TGTGCCAGCAGCTTGAGCGGGGCTGACAATGAGCAGTTCTTC	CASSLSGADNEQFF
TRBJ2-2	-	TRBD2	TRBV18	TGTGCCAGCTCACCAATGGCGGGAGGGGACACCGGGGAGCTGTTTTTT	CASSPMAGGDTGELFF
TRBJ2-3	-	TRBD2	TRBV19	TGTGCCAGTAGCCTTGGACTAGCGGGAGTCACAGATACGCAGTATTTT	CASSLGLAGVTDTQYF
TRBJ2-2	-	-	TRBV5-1	TGCGCCAGCAGCTTTACGGTCCTTGGCACCGGGGAGCTGTTTTTT	CASSFTVLGTGELFF
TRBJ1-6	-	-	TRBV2	TGTGCCAGCAGTGAAGAGGGAAGGGGGAGTTCACCCCTCCACTTT	CASSEEGRGSSPLHF
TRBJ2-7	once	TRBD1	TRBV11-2	TGTGCCAGCAGCCCACGGACAGGGGAGACCTACGAGCAGTACTTC	CASSPRTGETYEQYF
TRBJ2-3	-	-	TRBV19	TGTGCCAGTAGTAGCTCCCATACGCAGTATTTT	CASSSSHTQYF
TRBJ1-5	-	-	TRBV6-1	TGTGCCAGCAGTATCGATGGCAATCAGCCCCAGCATTTT	CASSIDGNQPQHF
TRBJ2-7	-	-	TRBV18	TGTGCCAGCTCCCCTACAGGGCCCGAGCAGTACTTC	CASSPTGPEQYF
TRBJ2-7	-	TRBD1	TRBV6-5	TGTGCCAGCAGACCCCCGGGACAGGGGACCGAGCAGTACTTC	CASRPPGQGTEQYF
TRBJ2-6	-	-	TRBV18	TGTGCCAGCTCACCGGGGGCAGGGTTCGCTGGGGCCAACGTCCTGACTTTC	CASSPGAGFAGANVLTF
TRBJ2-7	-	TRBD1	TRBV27	TGTGCCAGCAGAGACAGGGCCACCTACGAGCAGTACTTC	CASRDRATYEQYF
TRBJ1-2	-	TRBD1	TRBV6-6	TGTGCCAGCAGCCAGGGGACAGCCTACTATGGCTACACCTTC	CASSQGTAYYGYTF
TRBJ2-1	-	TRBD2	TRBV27	TGTGCCAGCAGATTAAGGACTAGCGGAACCTACAATGAGCAGTTCTTC	CASRLRTSGTYNEQFF
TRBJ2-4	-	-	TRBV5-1	TGCGCCAGCAGCTTGGGTCAATTACTAGGAGCCATTCAGTACTTC	CASSLGQLLGAIQYF
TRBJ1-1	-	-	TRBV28	TGTGCCAGTGCTCCGGGACTGTTTGAAGCTTTCTTT	CASAPGLFEAFF